Described below is a single T cell receptor beta chain sequence and its context. Its antigen is as yet unknown. Sequencing was performed with immunoSEQ multiplex PCR; in TCRdb, only in-frame clones are kept and a portion is missing. Seen here are about 92,000 clones, approximately 84% observed once, and the top ten hold around a sixth. The data were obtained in a study of glioma-infiltrating T cells after dendritic cell vaccination. The length of the CDR3 is 15 residues. Per the germline V gene, CDR1 is MNHEY and CDR2 is SVGAGI. V dropped 5 bases and J dropped 1; count of bases not matched to a gene: 6. Only patients with spare fresh-frozen tumor and over two years of follow-up were included. Study observations and caveats: The cohort had few patients with full blood and tumor sets.

The rearrangement links TRBV6-5 to TRBJ2-7, with 9 bases lining up with TRBD1. This sequence was found in a human donor with glioblastoma. The sample consisted of blood, taken before dendritic cell vaccination. This chain's CDR3 is CASSTRGQGSYEQYF. The CDR3 DNA is TGTGCCAGCAGTACCCGCGGACAGGGGTCCTACGAGCAGTACTTC.